The 9 T cell receptor beta chains in this list originate from one sample, sequenced in a study of monozygotic twins with inflammatory bowel disease. TCRdb reprocessed the 5' RACE reads, keeping one entry per CDR3 protein, no DNA. Its table lists about 330,000 distinct CDR3 sequences. The sequenced sample was blood. The receptors were sampled from a human donor with ulcerative colitis or Crohn's disease, or a healthy co-twin of an affected twin (not recorded which).

The genes are TRBV7-6 and TRBJ1-1; TCRdb's D call, TRBD1, is unchecked because there is no DNA. Germline values: CDR1 SGHVS, CDR2 FNYEAQ. The CDR3 consists of 16 residues. The CDR3 sequence is CASSADPGTGGTEAFF.

The chain has TRBV5-1 and TRBJ2-7; TCRdb proposes TRBD2, but this gene call is untestable without DNA. Germline CDR1 and CDR2: SGHRS and YFSETQ. The CDR3 loop spans 16 amino acids. The chain's CDR3 is CASSPSTVSEGYEQYF. The full variable domain, with the rest looked up from reference TRBV5-1 and TRBJ2-7, is KAGVTQTPRYLIKTRGQQVTLSCSPISGHRSVSWYQQTPGQGLQFLFEYFSETQRNKGNFPGRFSGRQFSNSRSEMNVSTLELGDSALYLCASSPSTVSEGYEQYFGPGTRLTVT.

V is TRBV19 and J is TRBJ1-6; the TRBD1 assignment by TCRdb is unverifiable without DNA. Germline CDR1 LNHDA, CDR2 SQIVND (reference sequence). The CDR3 extends over 16 amino acids. CDR3 loop: CASSITPTGVNSPLHF.

This chain connects TRBV3-1 to TRBJ2-1; TCRdb outputs TRBD2, but without DNA this stays unchecked. Germline CDR1 is LGHDT and CDR2 is YNNKEL (reference sequence). This CDR3 has 15 residues. The CDR3: CASSQADSLVNEQFF.

The chain uses TRBV6-2 or TRBV6-3 and TRBJ1-1. The germline V gene has CDR1 MNHEY and CDR2 SVGEGT. CDR3 length: 15 amino acids. CDR3 amino acids: CASRLFVTPNTEAFF.

V gene TRBV5-5 combines with J gene TRBJ2-7; absent DNA, TCRdb's TRBD2 call cannot be checked. Germline V gene lookup returns CDR1 SGHKS and CDR2 YYEKEE (reference sequence). The CDR3 sequence is 14 residues long. The CDR3 here is CASSLTSTMAEQYF.

The chain uses TRBV30 and TRBJ1-2; TCRdb's D gene call, TRBD1, goes unchecked for lack of DNA. This CDR3 region has 12 residues. The germline V gene encodes CDR1 GTSNPN and CDR2 SVGIG (reference sequence). The CDR3 here is CAWSPIPWGYTF.

This chain uses TRBV20-1 with TRBJ2-5; TCRdb reports TRBD1, a call that lacks DNA to check it against. Germline CDR1 reads DFQATT; CDR2 reads SNEGSKA (reference sequence). This CDR3 has 14 residues. CDR3 region: CSASPGPQRETQYF.

The rearrangement uses TRBV6-5 and TRBJ1-1; checking the TCRdb D call of TRBD1 is not possible without DNA. The CDR3 runs to 13 residues. CDR1 is MNHEY and CDR2 is SVGAGI in the germline V gene. CDR3 loop: CASSTRSYTEAFF.